The table lists the clone carrying this T cell receptor (beta chain) with a few counts. This entry is derived from a study of blood T cells in healthy people across ages. Study at large: Per every two T cells, about one barcoded beta molecule was captured by template switching.

The second PCR ran roughly 6 to 12 cycles with a sample-barcoded 5' primer and J-beta primers. TCRdb processed the 5' RACE reads anew with MiXCR; each CDR3 protein has one entry. The sample shows about 500,000 distinct CDR3 sequences, less than 25% of them seen only once. This sample was shared with a second study, whose subject was T cells of mothers and their children.

Sequenced sample: blood. The TCR was taken from a boy younger than 18 in good health.

CDR3 region: CATSRDFSAVGSNQPQHF. DNA of the CDR3: TGTGCCACCAGCAGAGATTTCTCGGCAGTCGGAAGCAATCAGCCCCAGCATTTT. The chain joins TRBV15 to TRBJ1-5; D unclear. Deletions cut 0 bases from V and 1 base from J, with 16 bases between. The CDR3 contains 18 residues. From germline, CDR1 is LNHNV and CDR2 YYDKDF (reference sequence).